A single sample is the source of the 19 T cell receptor beta chains below, sequenced in a study of technical replicates of blood from a few donors (dated by TCRdb to 2016 to 2017). The library was made by the immunoSEQ multiplex PCR assay. This immuneACCESS table, as held by TCRdb, lists in-frame sequences with V and J called but not all clones. Of the missing ones, under half trace to an unresolved V gene in checked studies; the others have no known cause. The sample table contains 60,000 to 75,000 clones; only one count was recorded for around nine tenths of them. The ten most abundant clones make up around 5.2% of the sample. The sample consisted of PBMCs. These receptor sequences come from a human donor in good health. Some clones in this sample may be carry-over from other donors' samples.

The rearrangement joins TRBV7-9 to TRBJ1-5, with D tentatively TRBD1 (6 bases). Trimming removed 5 bases at V and 2 bases at J, with 16 bases between. The CDR3 covers 16 residues. The germline V gene has CDR1 SEHNR and CDR2 FQNEAQ (reference sequence). In nucleotides, the CDR3 is TGTGCCAGCAGCCCATCGGGGGGCGGCGGCAATCAGCCCCAGCATTTT. Its translation: CASSPSGGGGNQPQHF.

The chain employs TRBV6-5 and TRBJ2-7, with TRBD1 matching 7 bases. Trimming removed 7 bases from V and 5 bases from J; junction bases left unmatched: 8. CDR1 is MNHEY and CDR2 is SVGAGI in the germline V gene. This CDR3 spans 13 amino acids. The CDR3 sequence: CASIPRQGHEQYF. CDR3 nucleotide sequence: TGTGCCAGCATACCGAGACAGGGCCACGAGCAGTACTTC.

V is TRBV4-3 and J is TRBJ2-7, with D possibly being TRBD1 (6 bases). Germline lookup yields CDR1 LGHNA and CDR2 YSLEER. The CDR3 sequence is 15 residues long. The germline V and J ends were trimmed by 0 bases and 7 bases, with 16 bases remaining between them. CDR3 DNA sequence: TGCGCCAGCAGCCAAGATGGGGACAACGGAAGAGAGCAGTACTTC. This translates into CASSQDGDNGREQYF.

As for this clone: One end of the junction fails to match germline, which may point to a read error. J is TRBJ2-2 and V is TRBV5-1, with 9 bases matching TRBD2. The germline V gene encodes CDR1 SGHRS and CDR2 YFSETQ. This CDR3 has 15 amino acids. The CDR3 region has the DNA TGCGCCAGCAGCTCAGCGGGGGGCGCCACCCGGGAGCTGTTTTTT. Translating it yields CASSSAGGATRELFF.

V gene TRBV29-1 combines with J gene TRBJ1-2; D remains ambiguous. The germline V and J ends were trimmed by 7 bases and 6 bases, with 24 bases remaining between them. The CDR3 sequence is 15 residues long. Per the germline V gene, CDR1 is SQVTM and CDR2 is ANQGSEA. The CDR3: CSAQRQIGGSNGYTF. The CDR3 nucleotides are TGCAGCGCTCAACGACAAATCGGAGGGTCCAATGGCTACACCTTC.

V and J are TRBV4-2 and TRBJ2-3; D not resolved. Germline V CDR1 and CDR2: LGHNA, YNFKEQ. The CDR3 is 15 residues long. The V end lost 5 bases, the J end lost 2 bases, and 14 bases lay between the germline ends. In DNA, the CDR3 is TGTGCCAGCAGCAGCACCCAAGACTCCACAGATACGCAGTATTTT. It specifies CASSSTQDSTDTQYF.

The chain links TRBV18 to TRBJ2-7, with a possible D match to TRBD1 (6 bases). Germline CDR1 and CDR2: KGHSH and LQKENI. V lost 4 bases and J 1 base, leaving 8 bases between the germline ends. This CDR3 comprises 13 residues. CDR3 nucleotide sequence: TGTGCCAGCTCACTCCAGGGGTCCTACGAGCAGTACTTC. It translates to CASSLQGSYEQYF. Based on the CDR3 plus reference TRBV18 and TRBJ2-7, the full variable domain is NAGVMQNPRHLVRRRGQEARLRCSPMKGHSHVYWYRQLPEEGLKFMVYLQKENIIDESGMPKERFSAEFPKEGPSILRIQQVVRGDSAAYFCASSLQGSYEQYFGPGTRLTVT.

The V and J genes are TRBV11-2 and TRBJ2-7; a weak D match, TRBD2 (7 bases). Germline V CDR1 and CDR2: SGHAT, FQNNGV. Trimming left V 4 bases short and J 0 bases short, with 19 bases between. The CDR3 runs 17 residues. In DNA form, the CDR3 reads TGTGCCAGCAGCTGGGGGGGGCGGATCGGGACCTCCTACGAGCAGTACTTC. It codes for CASSWGGRIGTSYEQYF. The full variable domain, its missing parts supplied by reference TRBV11-2 and TRBJ2-7, is EAGVAQSPRYKIIEKRQSVAFWCNPISGHATLYWYQQILGQGPKLLIQFQNNGVVDDSQLPKDRFSAERLKGVDSTLKIQPAKLEDSAVYLCASSWGGRIGTSYEQYFGPGTRLTVT.

In DNA form, the CDR3 reads TGTGCCAGCAGCTTCTATAGCGGCCAAAGCTCCTACAATGAGCAGTTCTTC. Translating gives CASSFYSGQSSYNEQFF. V and J are TRBV5-6 and TRBJ2-1, with D perhaps matching TRBD2 (6 bases). The CDR3 length is 17 residues. Looked up from germline, CDR1 is SGHDT and CDR2 is YYEEEE. V was shortened by 2 bases and J by 0 bases, with 15 bases between the two germline ends. Full variable domain (missing parts from reference TRBV5-6 and TRBJ2-1): DAGVTQSPTHLIKTRGQQVTLRCSPKSGHDTVSWYQQALGQGPQFIFQYYEEEERQRGNFPDRFSGHQFPNYSSELNVNALLLGDSALYLCASSFYSGQSSYNEQFFGPGTRLTVL.

The genes are TRBV27 and TRBJ2-6; D call uncertain. The CDR3 consists of 16 residues. The germline V gene has CDR1 MNHEY and CDR2 SMNVEV (reference sequence). Between the trimmed V and J ends, which lost 6 bases and 2 bases, there was a span of 14 bases. CDR3 DNA: TGTGCCAGCAGCGTTTTTATCGGTACTGGGGCCAACGTCCTGACTTTC. It codes for CASSVFIGTGANVLTF.

The chain joins TRBV28 to TRBJ2-7; 9 bases fit TRBD1. Trimming at V came to 2 bases and at J to 6 bases, leaving 8 bases not matched to a gene. The CDR3 length is 15 residues. Looked up from germline, CDR1 is MDHEN and CDR2 is SYDVKM. CDR3 residues: CASSLNRGRPSEQYF. The CDR3, as DNA: TGTGCCAGCAGTTTAAACAGGGGGCGGCCCTCCGAGCAGTACTTC. The variable domain in full, with the rest retrieved from reference TRBV28 and TRBJ2-7, is DVKVTQSSRYLVKRTGEKVFLECVQDMDHENMFWYRQDPGLGLRLIYFSYDVKMKEKGDIPEGYSVSREKKERFSLILESASTNQTSMYLCASSLNRGRPSEQYFGPGTRLTVT.

The chain joins TRBV18 to TRBJ2-5; possible D gene TRBD2, 5 bases. V lost 2 bases, J lost 4 bases, and 20 bases lay in between. There are 17 residues in the CDR3. CDR1 is KGHSH and CDR2 is LQKENI in the germline V gene. The CDR3 reads CASSPSLDPRRGETQYF. The CDR3 DNA reads as TGTGCCAGCTCACCAAGTCTGGACCCGAGACGGGGAGAGACCCAGTACTTC.

V is TRBV20-1 and J is TRBJ2-7, with 9 positions matching TRBD2. Germline V CDR1 and CDR2: DFQATT, SNEGSKA (reference sequence). This CDR3 contains 11 residues. Trimming removed 7 bases from V and 2 bases from J; junction bases left unmatched: 0. CDR3 sequence reads: CSVAGAYEQYF. The CDR3 DNA reads TGCAGTGTAGCGGGGGCCTACGAGCAGTACTTC.

The gene calls are TRBV7-9 and TRBJ2-3; 15 bases align to TRBD2. With 4 bases clipped from V and 6 bases from J, the junction kept 2 bases outside the gene matches. CDR1 is SEHNR, CDR2 FQNEAQ, per germline (reference sequence). The CDR3 sequence is 15 residues long. In DNA form, the CDR3 reads TGTGCCAGCAGCTGGACTAGCGGGAGGGGGGATACGCAGTATTTT. It specifies CASSWTSGRGDTQYF.

This rearrangement joins TRBV4-1 to TRBJ2-7; D is possibly TRBD1 (6 bases). The CDR3 spans 16 residues. The V gene's germline CDR1 is MGHRA and CDR2 YSYEKL. V lost 1 base and J 3 bases, leaving 16 bases between the germline ends. This chain's CDR3 is CASSQGFATGVYEQYF. Written as DNA, the CDR3 is TGCGCCAGCAGCCAAGGGTTCGCGACAGGAGTCTACGAGCAGTACTTC.

CDR3 nucleotides: TGTGCCAGCAGACTTGAAAAACTGTTTTTT. Its protein is CASRLEKLFF. The V call is TRBV6-1, the J call TRBJ1-4; no definite D call. Germline V gene sequence: CDR1 MNHNS, CDR2 SASEGT. CDR3 length: 10 residues. Deletions cut 6 bases from V and 7 bases from J, with 3 bases between.

The chain carries TRBV29-1 and TRBJ1-2; 7 nucleotides agree with TRBD1. This CDR3 is 13 amino acids long. V gave up 6 bases and J gave up 4 bases; unmatched junction bases: 8. In germline, CDR1 is SQVTM, CDR2 ANQGSEA. The chain's CDR3 is CSVTGASVYGYTF. The CDR3 DNA sequence: TGCAGCGTAACAGGGGCCTCAGTCTATGGCTACACCTTC.

The genes are TRBV5-6 and TRBJ1-1, with 11 bases matching TRBD1. This CDR3 contains 16 residues. J was trimmed by 3 bases and V by 4 bases; bases with no gene match: 8. In germline, CDR1 is SGHDT, CDR2 YYEEEE. The CDR3 sequence: CASSPEVGQGDTEAFF. The CDR3 DNA reads TGTGCCAGCAGCCCGGAGGTGGGACAGGGGGACACTGAAGCTTTCTTT.

This clone was seen only once. The chain is built from TRBV15 and TRBJ2-5, with a weak D call TRBD1 (6 bases). CDR3 length: 15 amino acids. The V end lost 1 base, the J end lost 0 bases, and 9 bases lay between the germline ends. Germline CDR1 LNHNV, CDR2 YYDKDF (reference sequence). The CDR3 region is CATSRGRTDQETQYF. The CDR3 bases are TGTGCCACCAGCAGAGGGAGGACAGACCAAGAGACCCAGTACTTC.